The present T cell receptor (beta chain) was sequenced within a study of radiotherapy plus CTLA-4 blockade in lung cancer (dated by TCRdb to 2017 to 2018). At the level of the whole study: Among the enrolled patients, under 20% had an objective response, and approximately 33% reached disease control. Paper-wide results and their limitations: Increased serum interferon-beta after radiation, together with early dynamic changes in blood T cell clones, were reported to be the strongest predictors of response. After treatment with radiotherapy and ipilimumab, TCR clones that came from tumors expanded in the peripheral blood.

A word on this clone: The antigen it binds to is not known. No much larger clone is present one base from it, and per-base qualities are unavailable.

Library prep was done by the immunoSEQ multiplex PCR assay. Imported from immuneACCESS, the table was reduced by TCRdb to in-frame sequences with V and J called. These copies leave out some clones; in studies compared against another copy, an unresolved V gene accounts for under half, and the cause of the remainder is not known. The sample table shows roughly 85,000 clones, and around 90% are seen once. The ten largest account for around 17% of the sample. Via the germline V gene, CDR1 is MNHEY and CDR2 SVGAGI. Between the V and J ends, shortened by 4 bases and 4 bases respectively, the junction contains 13 bases. From the cysteine up to the phenylalanine, the CDR3 has a length of 14 residues. Only the CDR3 part of the read is kept: 42 bases, read in frame from the first base. In this study, focal radiation therapy paired with CTLA-4 blockade (ipilimumab) was tested in patients who had chemo-refractory metastatic non-small-cell lung cancer.

Sample: peripheral blood, taken from a patient treated with radiotherapy plus ipilimumab. The TCR originated in a human donor with non-small cell lung cancer that progressed on radiotherapy plus ipilimumab. The chain employs TRBV6-5 and TRBJ1-1, and possibly TRBD1, on 6 matching bases. CDR3 loop: CASSFGGVGTEAFF. At the DNA level, the sequence is TGTGCCAGCAGTTTTGGGGGCGTAGGCACTGAAGCTTTCTTT.